This TCR beta chain was recorded in a study of cytomegalovirus exposure and HLA in healthy donors. V was clipped by 4 bases and J by 1 base, with 16 bases between them. Germline CDR1 and CDR2: MNHEY and SMNVEV (reference sequence). This CDR3 is 16 amino acids long. It was with 60 Vbeta and 13 Jbeta primers that the PCR ran. Per the original methods: Later work found 80 million or so unique TCR beta chains, with around 10 million shared. Profiled with immunoSEQ multiplex PCR; TCRdb holds only in-frame clones, not every one. The DNA was the basis for D and trimming; V, J and clone size are from that table. The sample consists of under 130,000 clones, around 75% of them appearing once. A word on this clone: Its specificity is not known.

General study findings and limits: Using a false discovery rate of 0.05, a later analysis showed that fewer than 20,000 TCR beta sequences were associated with HLA alleles. Follow-up analysis later connected one missense variant in DCLRE1C with trimming of TCR beta V- and J-genes. Later on, an analysis found that several of the most significant clusters appeared to be linked to common viral pathogens, which included parvovirus B19.

The source material was PBMCs. This chain links TRBV27 with TRBJ1-1, with D perhaps matching TRBD1 (5 bases). This sequence was found in a man aged 40-49 years in good health and CMV-seronegative. As DNA, the CDR3 is TGTGCCAGCAGTTCGGGACTTTGGGATTCGAACACTGAAGCTTTCTTT. Amino acid sequence: CASSSGLWDSNTEAFF.